The entry below describes one T cell receptor beta chain. The data originate from a study of cytomegalovirus exposure and HLA in healthy donors. Study-level information: It was reported in a later analysis that the same platform had been used for the 90 to 150 validation repertoires as for the approximately 670 first-cohort repertoires.

The donors were part of the validation cohort, which consisted of over a hundred subjects and was separate from the first cohort of about 650 subjects. Profiled with immunoSEQ multiplex PCR; TCRdb holds only in-frame clones, not every one. The data contain about 220,000 clones, approximately 80% of them singletons. This CDR3 has 15 amino acids. Germline V gene sequence: CDR1 SEHNR, CDR2 FQNEAQ (reference sequence). V was pared by 0 bases and J by 6 bases, with 6 bases of the junction left unmatched. The receptor comes from a woman aged 25 to 39 in good health and CMV-seropositive. This chain links TRBV7-9 with TRBJ1-2; 8 bases agree with TRBD1. Sequences were obtained from PBMCs. The CDR3 protein is CASSLALQGADGYTF. The CDR3 DNA is TGTGCCAGCAGCTTAGCGCTTCAGGGGGCAGATGGCTACACCTTC.